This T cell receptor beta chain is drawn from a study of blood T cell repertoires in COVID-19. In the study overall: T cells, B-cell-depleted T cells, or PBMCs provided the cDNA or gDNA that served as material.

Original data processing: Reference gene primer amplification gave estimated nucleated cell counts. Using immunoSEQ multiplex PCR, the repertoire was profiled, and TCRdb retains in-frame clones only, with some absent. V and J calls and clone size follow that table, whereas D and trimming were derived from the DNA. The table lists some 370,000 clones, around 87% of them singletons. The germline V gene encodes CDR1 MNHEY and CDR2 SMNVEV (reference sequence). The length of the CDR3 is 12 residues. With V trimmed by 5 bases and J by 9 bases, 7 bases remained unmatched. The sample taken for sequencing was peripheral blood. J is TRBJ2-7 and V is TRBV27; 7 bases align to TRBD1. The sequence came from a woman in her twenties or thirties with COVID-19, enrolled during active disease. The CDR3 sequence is CASSHRQGPQYF. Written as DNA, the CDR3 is TGTGCCAGCAGTCATCGACAGGGCCCGCAGTACTTC.